This TCR beta chain was documented in a study of T cells in women clearing cervical HPV infection. In germline, CDR1 is SGHNT, CDR2 YENEEA. CDR3 length: 14 amino acids. The V gene lost 1 base and the J gene lost 2 bases, with 6 bases spanning the gap. Points on this clone: The read stops 3 residues short of the end of the CDR3; the missing end is completed from the germline J gene.

Generated by immunoSEQ multiplex PCR, the TCRdb table keeps only in-frame clones and is missing some. With around 29,000 clones in the sample, the ten largest clones hold approximately 3%. The chain joins TRBV11-3 to TRBJ2-1, with D possibly being TRBD2 (6 bases). This TCR derives from a woman between 18 and 69 years old with a cervical HPV16 infection that either progressed to CIN3+ or cleared (not recorded which). Sequenced input: blood buffy coat. The CDR3 is CASSLGGTYNEQFF. The sequenced part of the CDR3 DNA is TGTGCCAGCAGCTTAGGCGGGACCTACAATGAG.